The 16 T cell receptor beta chains in this list originate from one sample, sequenced in a study of blood T cell repertoires in COVID-19. Here immunoSEQ multiplex PCR was the method, and the copy in TCRdb shows in-frame clones only, minus some. Counted here are 400,000 or so clones, around nine tenths occurring once; the ten biggest clones make up approximately 2.9%. The specimen was peripheral blood. The receptors come from a human donor in a cohort sampled during active COVID-19.

The chain couples TRBV7-9 to TRBJ2-7, with TRBD2 as a possible D gene (6 bases). Germline CDR1 and CDR2: SEHNR and FQNEAQ (reference sequence). The V end was cut by 1 base, the J end by 6 bases, with 13 bases between. The CDR3 runs to 14 residues. Here the CDR3 DNA reads TGTGCCAGCAGCTTAGTGTCAGGGAGGTTCGAGCAGTACTTC. This codes for CASSLVSGRFEQYF. Together with reference TRBV7-9 and TRBJ2-7, the CDR3 gives the full variable domain: DTGVSQNPRHKITKRGQNVTFRCDPISEHNRLYWYRQTLGQGPEFLTYFQNEAQLEKSRLLSDRFSAERPKGSFSTLEIQRTEQGDSAMYLCASSLVSGRFEQYFGPGTRLTVT.

V and J are TRBV7-2 and TRBJ2-5, with TRBD2 matching 7 bases. Germline V gene data show CDR1 as SGHTA and CDR2 as FQGNSA. With V trimmed by 0 bases and J by 0 bases, 4 bases remained unmatched. The CDR3 runs to 16 residues. DNA of the CDR3: TGTGCCAGCAGCTTAGCGCTAGCGGAGTACCAAGAGACCCAGTACTTC. It specifies CASSLALAEYQETQYF.

This chain uses TRBV11-2 with TRBJ1-1; TRBD1 aligns across 7 bases. V trimming: 5 bases; J trimming: 3 bases; junction bases outside the gene matches: 15. Germline-derived CDR1 and CDR2 are SGHAT and FQNNGV. The length of the CDR3 is 17 residues. The CDR3 region has the DNA TGTGCCAGCAGCCTCGGACAGGAGGGGATGTGGGACACTGAAGCTTTCTTT. Its protein is CASSLGQEGMWDTEAFF.

V usage is TRBV5-1 and J usage is TRBJ1-1; D gene uncertain. V was trimmed by 4 bases and J by 0 bases, leaving 10 bases between them. Germline values: CDR1 SGHRS, CDR2 YFSETQ. CDR3 length: 14 residues. The CDR3 protein is CASSLAELNTEAFF. The CDR3 DNA is TGCGCCAGCAGCCTGGCCGAGTTGAACACTGAAGCTTTCTTT.

The J gene is TRBJ2-4, the V gene TRBV7-3; a possible D gene is TRBD2 (7 bases). The CDR3 runs 19 residues. Trimming left V 1 base short and J 0 bases short, with 19 bases between. The germline V gene encodes CDR1 SGHTA and CDR2 FQGTGA. CDR3 protein: CASSLSPRGPTLAKNIQYF. The CDR3 DNA reads as TGTGCCAGCAGCTTAAGCCCGCGGGGGCCGACCTTAGCCAAAAACATTCAGTACTTC.

The chain carries TRBV5-1 and TRBJ2-6; no clear D gene. Germline lookup yields CDR1 SGHRS and CDR2 YFSETQ. The CDR3 covers 21 residues. The V end was cut by 0 bases, the J end by 1 base, with 23 bases between. The CDR3 region is CASSLEFIGAKLKSGANVLTF. The CDR3, as DNA: TGCGCCAGCAGCTTGGAGTTCATAGGAGCAAAACTGAAATCTGGGGCCAACGTCCTGACTTTC. The full variable domain, its missing parts supplied by reference TRBV5-1 and TRBJ2-6, is KAGVTQTPRYLIKTRGQQVTLSCSPISGHRSVSWYQQTPGQGLQFLFEYFSETQRNKGNFPGRFSGRQFSNSRSEMNVSTLELGDSALYLCASSLEFIGAKLKSGANVLTFGAGSRLTVL.

The J gene is TRBJ1-1, the V gene TRBV7-3; a weak D match, TRBD1 (5 bases). The CDR3 covers 14 residues. The V gene lost 2 bases and the J gene lost 1 base, with 8 bases spanning the gap. Germline lookup yields CDR1 SGHTA and CDR2 FQGTGA. CDR3 nucleotides: TGTGCCAGCAGCTTACAGGGAAGGAACACTGAAGCTTTCTTT. The encoded protein is CASSLQGRNTEAFF. Full variable domain (missing parts from reference TRBV7-3 and TRBJ1-1): GAGVSQTPSNKVTEKGKYVELRCDPISGHTALYWYRQSLGQGPEFLIYFQGTGAADDSGLPNDRFFAVRPEGSVSTLKIQRTERGDSAVYLCASSLQGRNTEAFFGQGTRLTVV.

This chain joins TRBV5-1 and TRBJ1-5; no definite D call. Trimming stripped 4 bases from V and 3 bases from J, with 29 bases between. In germline, CDR1 is SGHRS, CDR2 YFSETQ. The CDR3 is made up of 20 amino acids. The CDR3 sequence is CASSPRIGKNEGPYNQPQHF. The CDR3 DNA reads TGCGCCAGCAGCCCACGGATTGGGAAAAATGAGGGCCCGTACAATCAGCCCCAGCATTTT.

This clone was recorded a few times. The chain couples TRBV10-3 to TRBJ1-3; D call uncertain. This CDR3 is 12 amino acids long. V dropped 6 bases and J dropped 4 bases, with 7 bases sitting between them. Germline V gene sequence: CDR1 ENHRY, CDR2 SYGVKD. The CDR3 here is CAISQFGNTIYF. CDR3 DNA: TGTGCCATCAGCCAGTTCGGAAACACCATATATTTT.

The gene calls are TRBV28 and TRBJ1-2, with 9 bases aligning to TRBD1. Germline values: CDR1 MDHEN, CDR2 SYDVKM. The ends lost 6 bases at V and 6 bases at J; junction bases unmatched: 14. The CDR3 contains 16 residues. This CDR3 reads CASSPLGGQGKDGYTF. The CDR3 nucleotides are TGTGCCAGCAGCCCCCTCGGTGGACAGGGGAAGGATGGCTACACCTTC.

The rearrangement uses TRBV30 and TRBJ1-5; D not resolved. Trimming took off 0 bases at V and 2 bases at J, with 5 bases between the two ends. Germline lookup yields CDR1 GTSNPN and CDR2 SVGIG (reference sequence). The CDR3 is made up of 13 amino acids. Written as DNA, the CDR3 is TGTGCCTGGAGTGTACTGCGCAATCAGCCCCAGCATTTT. Protein product: CAWSVLRNQPQHF.

The V gene is TRBV5-6, the J gene TRBJ1-5; a possible D gene is TRBD1 (6 bases). The CDR3 totals 14 residues. Germline CDR1 reads SGHDT; CDR2 reads YYEEEE. V gave up 5 bases and J gave up 11 bases, with 20 bases separating them. CDR3 region: CASSMGADIGSQHF. The CDR3 nucleotides are TGTGCCAGCAGTATGGGGGCGGATATCGGGTCCCAGCATTTT.

The chain joins TRBV7-6 to TRBJ2-3, with 12 positions matching TRBD2. In germline, CDR1 is SGHVS, CDR2 FNYEAQ. This CDR3 is built from 19 residues. The junction had 14 bases not matched to a gene; V was cut back by 4 bases and J by 3 bases. The CDR3 is CASSSPRTSGEISTDTQYF. Written as DNA, the CDR3 is TGTGCCAGCAGCTCCCCTAGGACTAGCGGGGAAATCTCAACAGATACGCAGTATTTT.

V usage is TRBV29-1 and J usage is TRBJ2-7, with 8 nucleotides matching TRBD2. The CDR3 has 15 residues. Looked up from germline, CDR1 is SQVTM and CDR2 is ANQGSEA. V was clipped by 0 bases and J by 1 base; unmatched bases: 5. The CDR3 nucleotides are TGCAGCGTTGAAGATATGGTAGCGGGGTCCTACGAGCAGTACTTC. Protein sequence: CSVEDMVAGSYEQYF.

The chain uses TRBV3-1 (or the pseudogene TRBV3-2) and TRBJ1-6; TRBD1 agrees at 8 bases. CDR1 and CDR2 (germline): LGHDT, YNNKEL (reference sequence). The CDR3 has 15 amino acids. The junction had 10 bases not matched to a gene; V was cut back by 0 bases and J by 15 bases. The CDR3 nucleotides are TGTGCCAGCAGCCAAGAAGCCAAGGACAGGGAGGGCCTCCACTTT. Its translation is CASSQEAKDREGLHF.

The chain is built from TRBV29-1 and TRBJ2-1, with 14 bases lining up with TRBD2. Looked up from germline, CDR1 is SQVTM and CDR2 is ANQGSEA. V shed 6 bases and J 5 bases; nucleotides not matched to a gene: 9. The CDR3 covers 16 residues. The CDR3 loop reads CSVALGLAGEDNEQFF. The DNA for the CDR3 is TGCAGCGTGGCCCTGGGACTAGCGGGAGAGGACAATGAGCAGTTCTTC.